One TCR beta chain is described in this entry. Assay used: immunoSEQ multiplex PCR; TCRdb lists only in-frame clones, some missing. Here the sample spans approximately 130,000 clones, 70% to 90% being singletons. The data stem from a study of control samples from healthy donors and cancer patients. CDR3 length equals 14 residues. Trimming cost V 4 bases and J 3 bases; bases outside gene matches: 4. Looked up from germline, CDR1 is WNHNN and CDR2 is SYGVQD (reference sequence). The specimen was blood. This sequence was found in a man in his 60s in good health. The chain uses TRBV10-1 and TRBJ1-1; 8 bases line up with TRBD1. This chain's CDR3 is CASSGDRMDTEAFF. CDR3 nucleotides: TGCGCCAGCAGTGGGGACAGGATGGACACTGAAGCTTTCTTT.